This T cell receptor (beta chain) was obtained from a study of breast tumors, draining lymph nodes, adjacent tissues. Samples came from axillary lymph nodes draining the breast cancer. V trimming: 4 bases; J trimming: 1 base; junction bases outside the gene matches: 9. Germline values: CDR1 SGHDN, CDR2 FVKESK. This CDR3 region has 17 residues. This clonotype was recorded many times. A single record per CDR3 protein comes from TCRdb applying MiXCR to the multiplex PCR reads. The repertoire holds around 230,000 distinct CDR3 sequences, approximately 36% seen once, with about 3.9% in the top ten. Sequencing input: axillary lymph node tissue. V usage is TRBV14 and J usage is TRBJ2-5; 10 bases map to TRBD2. The clonotype originates from a female donor with breast cancer. Some clones in this sample may be carry-over from other donors' samples. The CDR3 sequence: CASSPRTSGRLQETQYF. The CDR3 coding sequence is TGTGCCAGCAGCCCCCGGACTAGCGGCCGCCTCCAAGAGACCCAGTACTTC.